The rows below give T cell receptor beta chains drawn from one sample of a study of long-term antiretroviral therapy in people with HIV. Sequencing was performed with immunoSEQ multiplex PCR; in TCRdb, only in-frame clones are kept and a portion is missing. There are 20,000 to 25,000 clones in the sample; 84% occur only once, and about 17% lies in the top ten. The source material was unsorted PBMCs, sampled 0.5 years before starting antiretroviral therapy. The receptor source for this set is a man aged 40-49 years with HIV. CDR3s include the opening cysteine and the closing phenylalanine or tryptophan. The order of the fields is D gene, J gene, clone size, V gene, CDR3 DNA, CDR3 protein. A D gene is named only where the DNA matches it firmly. Only part of the rows carry a size: once, few, many, or a class if the clone is expanded.

TRBD1 | TRBJ2-3 | - | TRBV11-2 | TGTGCCAGCAGCCAGGGGGCTACAGATACGCAGTATTTT | CASSQGATDTQYF
- | TRBJ2-7 | - | TRBV11-2 | TGTGCCAGCAGCTTGTTCGGTGGGGTCTTAAAGGAAGGATCCTACGAGCAGTACTTC | CASSLFGGVLKEGSYEQYF
- | TRBJ1-5 | - | TRBV10-3 | TGTGCCATCAGCGGGGGAGGGGTGGCCCAGCATTTT | CAISGGGVAQHF
TRBD1 | TRBJ1-1 | - | TRBV18 | TGTGCCAGCTCTTCGGGGACAGGAGCTGAAGCTTTCTTT | CASSSGTGAEAFF
- | TRBJ1-1 | - | TRBV30 | TGTGCCTGGCAGGGAGAGGACACTGAAGCTTTCTTT | CAWQGEDTEAFF
TRBD1 | TRBJ2-2 | - | TRBV2 | TGTGCCAGCAGCACCGGGACAGGGTATCCCGGGGAGCTGTTTTTT | CASSTGTGYPGELFF
- | TRBJ1-3 | - | TRBV4-1 | TGCGCCAGCAGCCTGATTTCAGGGGCTGGAAACACCATATATTTT | CASSLISGAGNTIYF
TRBD1 | TRBJ1-5 | - | TRBV15 | TGTGCCACCAGCAGAGATCCTGGGGACAGGGGTGGCAATCAGCCCCAGCATTTT | CATSRDPGDRGGNQPQHF
- | TRBJ1-1 | - | TRBV6-5 | TGTGCCAGCAGTTGGGGCCCGGGGATTGAAGCTTTCTTT | CASSWGPGIEAFF
TRBD1 | TRBJ1-2 | - | TRBV18 | TGTGCCAGCTCACCACGGGACAGGGGAGACTATGGCTACACCTTC | CASSPRDRGDYGYTF
- | TRBJ2-7 | - | TRBV2 | TGTGCCAGCAGTGGGGACTCCTACGAGCAGTACTTC | CASSGDSYEQYF
- | TRBJ1-5 | - | TRBV20-1 | TGCAGTGCTAGATGGCAGCCCCAGCATTTT | CSARWQPQHF
- | TRBJ1-2 | - | TRBV30 | TGTGCCTGGAGACAGTCCCCTAACTATGGCTACACCTTC | CAWRQSPNYGYTF
- | TRBJ2-5 | once | TRBV7-2 | TGTGCCAGCAGCTTAGACGTAGTAGGCAAGGAGACCCAGTACTTC | CASSLDVVGKETQYF
TRBD1 | TRBJ1-5 | - | TRBV28 | TGTGCCAGCAGCGGTCAACCGGGACAGGGGGTGGTCAATCAGCCCCAGCATTTT | CASSGQPGQGVVNQPQHF
- | TRBJ1-4 | few | TRBV18 | TGTGCCAGCTCAGCGGACGGACTAAGTGGGGAAAAACTGTTTTTT | CASSADGLSGEKLFF
- | TRBJ1-1 | once | TRBV30 | TGTGCCTGGACCCACGGGACTCAAACTGAAGCTTTCTTT | CAWTHGTQTEAFF
- | TRBJ2-1 | once | TRBV7-9 | TGTGCCAGCAGCCCTTTAGGGGTTGATGAGCAGTTCTTC | CASSPLGVDEQFF
TRBD1 | TRBJ1-4 | - | TRBV9 | TGTGCCAGCAGCGTAGGGGGACGGGGGACAGAAAATGAAAAACTGTTTTTT | CASSVGGRGTENEKLFF
- | TRBJ1-5 | - | TRBV6-1 | TGTGCCTCCGCGGACAAAAGGGGTCAGCCCCAGCATTTT | CASADKRGQPQHF
- | TRBJ2-2 | - | TRBV7-9 | TGTGCCAGCAGCTTAGCTAGGGCAGGCCGCGGCACCGGGGAGCTGTTTTTT | CASSLARAGRGTGELFF
TRBD1 | TRBJ2-2 | - | TRBV7-3 | TGTGCCAGCAGCTTACTGGACAGGGCAAACACCGGGGAGCTGTTTTTT | CASSLLDRANTGELFF
TRBD2 | TRBJ2-2 | - | TRBV4-1 | TGCGCCAGCAGCCAAGTGAGCGGGGGGGCCGACACCGGGGAGCTGTTTTTT | CASSQVSGGADTGELFF
- | TRBJ2-1 | - | TRBV27 | TGTGCCAGCAGTTCATGGGCGGTCTCCTACAATGAGCAGTTCTTC | CASSSWAVSYNEQFF
- | TRBJ1-2 | - | TRBV4-1 | TGCGCCAGCAGCCCCCTCCGGACAGCCAACTATGGCTACACCTTC | CASSPLRTANYGYTF